The text below deals with one T cell receptor beta chain. V was shortened by 2 bases and J by 6 bases, with 11 bases between the two germline ends. The CDR3 runs 14 residues. Germline V gives CDR1 MNHNY, CDR2 SVGAGI (reference sequence). This record comes from a study of blood T cell repertoires in COVID-19. Looking at the study overall: Whether acute or convalescent, the COVID-19 samples came from the United States, Italy and Spain. The analysed material was cDNA or gDNA that came from T cells, B-cell-depleted T cells, or PBMCs.

Authors' processing steps: Amplification of reference gene primers provided the estimated nucleated cell counts. The method was immunoSEQ multiplex PCR; TCRdb's version includes in-frame clones alone and lacks a portion of them. V, J and clone size are taken as reported in that table, and D and trimming were inferred from the DNA itself. The sample lists roughly 110,000 clones; less than 85% were seen once. The chain couples TRBV6-6 to TRBJ1-5, with no clear D. This TCR came from a human donor in a cohort sampled during active COVID-19. Sequencing was done on a sample of peripheral blood. In DNA, the CDR3 is TGTGCCAGCAGTTACGCCCAGGCTGGTCAGCCCCAGCATTTT. As protein: CASSYAQAGQPQHF.